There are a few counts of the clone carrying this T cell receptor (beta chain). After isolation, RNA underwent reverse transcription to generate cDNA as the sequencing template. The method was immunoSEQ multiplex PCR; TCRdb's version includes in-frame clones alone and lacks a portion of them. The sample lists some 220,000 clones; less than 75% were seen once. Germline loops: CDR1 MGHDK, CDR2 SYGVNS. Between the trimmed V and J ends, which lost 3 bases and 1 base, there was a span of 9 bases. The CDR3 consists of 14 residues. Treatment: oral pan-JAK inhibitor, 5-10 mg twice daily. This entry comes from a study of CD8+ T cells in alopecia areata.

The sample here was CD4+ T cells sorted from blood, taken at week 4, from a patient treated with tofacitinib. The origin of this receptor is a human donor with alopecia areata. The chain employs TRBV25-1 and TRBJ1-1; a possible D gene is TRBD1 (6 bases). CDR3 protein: CASSEGGGNTEAFF. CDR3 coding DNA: TGTGCCAGCAGTGAGGGGGGCGGGAACACTGAAGCTTTCTTT.